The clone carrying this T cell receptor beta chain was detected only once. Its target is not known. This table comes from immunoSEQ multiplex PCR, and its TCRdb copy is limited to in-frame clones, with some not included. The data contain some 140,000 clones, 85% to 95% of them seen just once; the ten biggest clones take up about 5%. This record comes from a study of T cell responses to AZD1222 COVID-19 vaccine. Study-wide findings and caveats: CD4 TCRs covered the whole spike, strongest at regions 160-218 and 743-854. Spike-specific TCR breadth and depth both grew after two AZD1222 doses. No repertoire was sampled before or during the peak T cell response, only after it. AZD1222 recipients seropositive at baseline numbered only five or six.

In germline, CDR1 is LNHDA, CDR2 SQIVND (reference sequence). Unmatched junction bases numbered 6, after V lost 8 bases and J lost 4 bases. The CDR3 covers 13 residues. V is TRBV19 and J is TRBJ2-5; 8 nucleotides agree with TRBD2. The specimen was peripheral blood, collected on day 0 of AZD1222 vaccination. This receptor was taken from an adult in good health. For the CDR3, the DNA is TGTGCCAGTCGGGAGCGGGGGAGAGAGACCCAGTACTTC. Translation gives CASRERGRETQYF.